This is a list of T cell receptor beta chains from one sample in a study of technical replicates of blood from several donors. Libraries were prepared by immunoSEQ multiplex PCR; TCRdb keeps only in-frame clonotypes and omits some of them. The sample has about 66,000 clones; over 75% are singletons. Sequenced material: PBMCs. Receptor source: a human donor in good health. Some clones in this sample may be carry-over from other donors' samples. Each CDR3 is given with its conserved first and last residue. D genes are given only for firm matches. Some rows have no size entry. The others give once, few or many, or a class for an expanded clone.

TRBJ1-6 | TRBV7-9 | NA | NA | CASSLVPPDNSPLHF | TGTGCCAGCAGCTTAGTACCCCCGGATAATTCACCCCTCCACTTT
TRBJ2-1 | TRBV7-6 | TRBD2 | NA | CASSLAGGNNEQFF | TGTGCCAGCAGCCTAGCGGGAGGGAACAATGAGCAGTTCTTC
TRBJ1-5 | TRBV5-8 | TRBD1 | NA | CASSFETGSQPQHF | TGTGCCAGCAGCTTTGAGACAGGGAGTCAGCCCCAGCATTTT
TRBJ2-7 | TRBV7-8 | NA | NA | CASSLVGGPITGLEQYF | TGTGCCAGCAGCTTGGTCGGGGGGCCGATCACAGGGCTCGAGCAGTACTTC
TRBJ2-2 | TRBV7-3 | TRBD2 | NA | CASSPHVSGRANTGELFF | TGTGCCAGCAGCCCTCACGTTAGCGGGAGGGCGAACACCGGGGAGCTGTTTTTT
TRBJ1-1 | TRBV7-9 | NA | NA | CASSLTVNTEAFF | TGTGCCAGCAGCTTAACGGTTAACACTGAAGCTTTCTTT
TRBJ1-3 | TRBV4-1 | NA | NA | CASSQVATGTSGNTIYF | TGCGCCAGCAGCCAAGTAGCAACAGGTACATCTGGAAACACCATATATTTT
TRBJ2-7 | TRBV5-1 | NA | NA | CASSLDTYEQYF | TGCGCCAGCAGCTTGGACACCTACGAGCAGTACTTC
TRBJ1-2 | TRBV5-1 | NA | NA | CASSLDTGNSYGYTF | TGCGCCAGCAGCTTGGATACAGGGAACAGCTATGGCTACACCTTC
TRBJ1-1 | TRBV19 | TRBD1 | many | CASRTGGNTEAFF | TGTGCCAGTAGAACAGGGGGGAACACTGAAGCTTTCTTT
TRBJ2-2 | TRBV6-6 | TRBD1 | NA | CASSNTGGYTGELFF | TGTGCCAGCAGTAATACAGGGGGGTACACCGGGGAGCTGTTTTTT
TRBJ2-3 | TRBV7-7 | TRBD2 | NA | CASSSSGSVTDTQYF | TGTGCCAGCAGCTCTAGCGGGAGCGTGACAGATACGCAGTATTTT
TRBJ1-2 | TRBV29-1 | NA | NA | CSVEHSMNGYTF | TGCAGCGTTGAACACTCAATGAATGGCTACACCTTC
TRBJ2-2 | TRBV15 | TRBD2 | NA | CATSSEPRLAGGNGELFF | TGTGCCACCAGCAGTGAACCCAGACTAGCGGGAGGAAACGGGGAGCTGTTTTTT
TRBJ2-1 | TRBV6-4 | NA | NA | CASKTLADSYNEQFF | TGTGCCAGCAAGACTTTGGCGGACTCCTACAATGAGCAGTTCTTC
TRBJ1-1 | TRBV6-5 | NA | NA | CASTPSGGHTEAFF | TGTGCCAGCACCCCGTCCGGGGGGCACACTGAAGCTTTCTTT
TRBJ2-5 | TRBV4-3 | TRBD2 | once | CASSQAYSGGRQETQYF | TGCGCCAGCAGCCAAGCTTATAGCGGGGGTCGTCAAGAGACCCAGTACTTC
TRBJ1-6 | TRBV4-3 | NA | NA | CASSQGFGGGNSPLHF | TGCGCCAGCAGCCAAGGATTCGGCGGGGGAAATTCACCCCTCCACTTT
TRBJ2-1 | TRBV19 | TRBD2 | NA | CASSSRLAGGHNEQFF | TGTGCCAGTAGTTCACGACTAGCGGGGGGCCACAATGAGCAGTTCTTC
TRBJ2-1 | TRBV5-1 | TRBD2 | NA | CASSFSGRGYNEQFF | TGCGCCAGCAGCTTCAGCGGGAGGGGCTACAATGAGCAGTTCTTC
TRBJ1-1 | TRBV11-3 | NA | NA | CASSRQENTEAFF | TGTGCCAGCAGCCGACAGGAGAACACTGAAGCTTTCTTT
TRBJ2-3 | TRBV2 | NA | NA | CASSGQRVGADTQYF | TGTGCCAGCAGTGGCCAGCGGGTGGGAGCAGATACGCAGTATTTT
TRBJ1-3 | TRBV7-6 | NA | NA | CASSLLGNTIYF | TGTGCCAGCAGCTTACTCGGAAACACCATATATTTT
TRBJ2-2 | TRBV7-2 | TRBD2 | NA | CASSSASGRLGGELFF | TGTGCCAGCAGTTCGGCTAGCGGGAGATTGGGCGGGGAGCTGTTTTTT
TRBJ1-1 | TRBV5-1 | NA | NA | CASSFGSGYEAFF | TGCGCCAGCAGCTTTGGTTCAGGTTATGAAGCTTTCTTT
TRBJ2-1 | TRBV5-1 | TRBD2 | NA | CASSLLAGEYYNEQFF | TGCGCCAGCAGCCTACTAGCGGGAGAATACTACAATGAGCAGTTCTTC
TRBJ2-1 | TRBV2 | TRBD1 | NA | CASSDPTGSSSYNEQFF | TGTGCCAGCAGTGATCCGACAGGGTCGAGCTCCTACAATGAGCAGTTCTTC
TRBJ2-5 | TRBV5-1 | NA | once | CASSPRVRSETQYF | TGCGCCAGCAGCCCCCGGGTACGGTCAGAGACCCAGTACTTC
TRBJ2-1 | TRBV6-6 | NA | NA | CASSSLAGWDEQFF | TGTGCCAGCAGTTCCCTCGCCGGGTGGGATGAGCAGTTCTTC
TRBJ1-2 | TRBV12-2 | NA | NA | CASRLLGGDYGYTF | TGTGCAAGTCGCTTACTTGGGGGCGACTATGGCTACACCTTC
TRBJ2-2 | TRBV4-1 | TRBD2 | NA | CASSQIGKRGGFTGELFF | TGCGCCAGCAGCCAAATTGGAAAGCGGGGGGGCTTCACCGGGGAGCTGTTTTTT
TRBJ2-5 | TRBV27 | NA | NA | CASSLGEGLAQYF | TGTGCCAGCAGTTTAGGAGAGGGTCTGGCCCAGTACTTC
TRBJ2-1 | TRBV7-8 | NA | NA | CASSFVLGGEQFF | TGTGCCAGCAGCTTTGTTCTAGGAGGTGAGCAGTTCTTC
TRBJ2-3 | TRBV19 | TRBD2 | NA | CASSTLAGLTDTQYF | TGTGCCAGTAGTACACTAGCGGGGCTTACAGATACGCAGTATTTT
TRBJ2-7 | TRBV4-1 | NA | NA | CASSQDGGAPYEQYF | TGCGCCAGCAGCCAAGATGGGGGGGCTCCCTACGAGCAGTACTTC
TRBJ1-1 | TRBV27 | TRBD1 | NA | CASIPGTGVAEAFF | TGTGCCAGCATCCCCGGGACAGGGGTGGCTGAAGCTTTCTTT
TRBJ2-2 | TRBV5-1 | NA | NA | CASSKEGVVTGELFF | TGCGCCAGCAGCAAGGAAGGGGTGGTCACCGGGGAGCTGTTTTTT
TRBJ1-2 | TRBV27 | TRBD1 | NA | CASSSTGTGRGYTF | TGTGCCAGCAGTTCTACCGGGACAGGGCGCGGCTACACCTTC
TRBJ1-5 | TRBV19 | TRBD1 | NA | CASSSKQGRYNQPQHF | TGTGCCAGTAGTTCTAAACAGGGGAGGTACAATCAGCCCCAGCATTTT